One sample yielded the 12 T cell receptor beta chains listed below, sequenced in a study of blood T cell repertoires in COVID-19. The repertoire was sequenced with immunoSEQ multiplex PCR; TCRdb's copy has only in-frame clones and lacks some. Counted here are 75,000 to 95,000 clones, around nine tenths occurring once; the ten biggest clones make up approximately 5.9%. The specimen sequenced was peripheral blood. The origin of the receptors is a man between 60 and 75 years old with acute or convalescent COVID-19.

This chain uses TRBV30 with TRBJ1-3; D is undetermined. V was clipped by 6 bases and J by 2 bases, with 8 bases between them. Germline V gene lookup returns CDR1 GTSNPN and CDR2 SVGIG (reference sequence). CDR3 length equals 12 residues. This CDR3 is CACSVAGNTIYF. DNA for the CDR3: TGTGCCTGTTCCGTAGCTGGAAACACCATATATTTT.

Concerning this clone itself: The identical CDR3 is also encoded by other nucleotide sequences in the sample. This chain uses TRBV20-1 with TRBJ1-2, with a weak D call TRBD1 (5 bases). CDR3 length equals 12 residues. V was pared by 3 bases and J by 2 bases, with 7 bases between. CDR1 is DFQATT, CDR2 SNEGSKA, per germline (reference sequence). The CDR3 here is CSASGQNYGYTF. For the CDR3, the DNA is TGCAGTGCTAGTGGACAAAACTATGGCTACACCTTC.

CDR3 residues: CASSEATLNTEAFF. The CDR3 DNA sequence: TGTGCCAGCAGTGAAGCGACTCTGAACACTGAAGCTTTCTTT. V gene TRBV6-1 combines with J gene TRBJ1-1, with unresolved D. Trimming pared 0 bases from V and 0 bases from J, leaving 5 bases between. The CDR3 has 14 amino acids. CDR1 and CDR2 (germline): MNHNS, SASEGT.

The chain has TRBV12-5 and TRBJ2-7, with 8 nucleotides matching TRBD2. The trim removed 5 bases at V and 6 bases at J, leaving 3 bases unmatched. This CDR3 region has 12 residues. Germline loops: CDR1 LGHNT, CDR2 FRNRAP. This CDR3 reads CASGQLAGEQYF. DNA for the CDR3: TGTGCTAGTGGTCAGCTAGCGGGCGAGCAGTACTTC. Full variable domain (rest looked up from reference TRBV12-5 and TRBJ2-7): DARVTQTPRHKVTEMGQEVTMRCQPILGHNTVFWYRQTMMQGLELLAYFRNRAPLDDSGMPKDRFSAEMPDATLATLKIQPSEPRDSAVYFCASGQLAGEQYFGPGTRLTVT.

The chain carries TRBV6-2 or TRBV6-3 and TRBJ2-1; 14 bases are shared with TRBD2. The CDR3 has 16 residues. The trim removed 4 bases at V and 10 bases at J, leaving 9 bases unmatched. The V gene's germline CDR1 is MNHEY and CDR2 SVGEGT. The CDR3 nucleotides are TGTGCCAGCAGTTTCATCGGGACTAGCGGGGGAGGCGAGCAGTTCTTC. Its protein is CASSFIGTSGGGEQFF.

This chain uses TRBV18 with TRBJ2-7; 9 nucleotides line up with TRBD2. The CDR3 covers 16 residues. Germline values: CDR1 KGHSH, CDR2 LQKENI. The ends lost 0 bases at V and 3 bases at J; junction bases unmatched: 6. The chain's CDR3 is CASSPPMGAGGYEQYF. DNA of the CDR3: TGTGCCAGCTCACCACCAATGGGAGCGGGGGGCTACGAGCAGTACTTC. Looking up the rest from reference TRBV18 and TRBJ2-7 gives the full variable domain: NAGVMQNPRHLVRRRGQEARLRCSPMKGHSHVYWYRQLPEEGLKFMVYLQKENIIDESGMPKERFSAEFPKEGPSILRIQQVVRGDSAAYFCASSPPMGAGGYEQYFGPGTRLTVT.

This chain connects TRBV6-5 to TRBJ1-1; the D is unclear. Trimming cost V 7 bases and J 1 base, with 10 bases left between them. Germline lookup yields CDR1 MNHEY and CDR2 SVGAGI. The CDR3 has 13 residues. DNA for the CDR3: TGTGCCAGCAATACGCGGGAGAACACTGAAGCTTTCTTT. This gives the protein CASNTRENTEAFF.

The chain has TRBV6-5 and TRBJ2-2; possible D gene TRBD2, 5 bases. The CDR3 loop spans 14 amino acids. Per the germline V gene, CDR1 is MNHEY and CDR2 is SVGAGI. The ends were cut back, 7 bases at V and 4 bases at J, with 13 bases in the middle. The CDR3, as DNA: TGTGCCAGCAATTATCGGGGTGTCACCGGGGAGCTGTTTTTT. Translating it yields CASNYRGVTGELFF.

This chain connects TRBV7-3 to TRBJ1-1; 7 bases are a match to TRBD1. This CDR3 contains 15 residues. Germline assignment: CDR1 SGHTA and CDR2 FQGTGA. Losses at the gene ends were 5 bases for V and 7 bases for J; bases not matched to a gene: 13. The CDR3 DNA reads TGTGCCAGCAGCAAGACAGGGTCCCGCGGGCTTGAAGCTTTCTTT. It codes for CASSKTGSRGLEAFF.

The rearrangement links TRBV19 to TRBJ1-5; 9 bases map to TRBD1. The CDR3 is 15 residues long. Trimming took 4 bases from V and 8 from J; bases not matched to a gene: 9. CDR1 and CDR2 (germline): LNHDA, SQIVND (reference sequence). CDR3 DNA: TGTGCCAGTAGTAAATACACAGGGGGCGCAGAGCCCCAGCATTTT. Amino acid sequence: CASSKYTGGAEPQHF.

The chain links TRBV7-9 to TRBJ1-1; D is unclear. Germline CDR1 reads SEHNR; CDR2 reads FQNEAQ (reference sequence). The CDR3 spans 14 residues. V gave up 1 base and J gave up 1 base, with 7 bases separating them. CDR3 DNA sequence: TGTGCCAGCAGCTTAGTGTTCTCGAACACTGAAGCTTTCTTT. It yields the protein CASSLVFSNTEAFF.

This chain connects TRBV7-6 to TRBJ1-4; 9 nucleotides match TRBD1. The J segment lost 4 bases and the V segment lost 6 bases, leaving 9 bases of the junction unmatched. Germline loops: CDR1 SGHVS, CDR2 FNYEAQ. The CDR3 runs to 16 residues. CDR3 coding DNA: TGTGCCAGCAGGTTGATCCCGGGACAGGGTAATGAAAAACTGTTTTTT. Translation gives CASRLIPGQGNEKLFF.